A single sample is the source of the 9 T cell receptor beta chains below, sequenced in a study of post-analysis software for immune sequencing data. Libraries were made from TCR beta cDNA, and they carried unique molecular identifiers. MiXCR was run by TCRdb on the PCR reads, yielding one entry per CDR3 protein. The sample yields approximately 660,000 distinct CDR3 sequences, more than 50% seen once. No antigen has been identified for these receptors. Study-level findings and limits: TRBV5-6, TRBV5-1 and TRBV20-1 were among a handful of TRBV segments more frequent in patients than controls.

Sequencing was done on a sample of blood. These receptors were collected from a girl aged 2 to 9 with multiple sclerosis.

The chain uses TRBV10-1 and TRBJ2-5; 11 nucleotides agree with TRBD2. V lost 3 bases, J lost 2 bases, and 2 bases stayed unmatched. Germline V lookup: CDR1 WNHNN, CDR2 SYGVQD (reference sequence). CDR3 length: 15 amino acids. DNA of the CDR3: TGCGCCAGCAGTGAACTAGCGGGGGAGCAAGAGACCCAGTACTTC. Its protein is CASSELAGEQETQYF.

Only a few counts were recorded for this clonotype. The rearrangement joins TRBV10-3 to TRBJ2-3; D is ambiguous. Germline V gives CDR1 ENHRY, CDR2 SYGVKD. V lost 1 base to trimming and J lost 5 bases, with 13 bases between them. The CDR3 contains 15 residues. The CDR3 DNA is TGTGCCATCAGTGAGTTGTCGGGCCCCGGAGATACGCAGTATTTT. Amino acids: CAISELSGPGDTQYF.

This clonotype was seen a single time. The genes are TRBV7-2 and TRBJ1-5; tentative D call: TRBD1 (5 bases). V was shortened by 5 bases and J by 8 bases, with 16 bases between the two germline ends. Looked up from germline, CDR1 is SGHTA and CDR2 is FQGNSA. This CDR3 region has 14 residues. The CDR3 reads CASSAGRGFEPQHF. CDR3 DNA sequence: TGTGCCAGCAGCGCGGGACGTGGATTTGAGCCCCAGCATTTT.

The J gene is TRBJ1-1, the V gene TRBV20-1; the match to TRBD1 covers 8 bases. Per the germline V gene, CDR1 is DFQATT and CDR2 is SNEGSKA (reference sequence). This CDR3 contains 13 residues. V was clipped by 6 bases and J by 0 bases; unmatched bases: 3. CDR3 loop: CSAKTGVNTEAFF. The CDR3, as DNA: TGCAGTGCCAAGACAGGGGTGAACACTGAAGCTTTCTTT.

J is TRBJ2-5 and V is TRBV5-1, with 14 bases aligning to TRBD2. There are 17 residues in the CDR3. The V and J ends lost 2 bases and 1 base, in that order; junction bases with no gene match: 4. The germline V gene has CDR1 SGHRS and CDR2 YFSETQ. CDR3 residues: CASSLPGLAGAQETQYF. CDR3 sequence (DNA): TGCGCCAGCAGCTTACCGGGACTAGCGGGAGCCCAAGAGACCCAGTACTTC.

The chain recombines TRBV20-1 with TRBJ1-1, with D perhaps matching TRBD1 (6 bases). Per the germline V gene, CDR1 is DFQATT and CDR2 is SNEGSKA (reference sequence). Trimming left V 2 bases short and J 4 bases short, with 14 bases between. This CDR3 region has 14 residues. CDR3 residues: CSARLQGVSTEAFF. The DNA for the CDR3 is TGCAGTGCTAGACTACAGGGAGTCAGCACTGAAGCTTTCTTT.

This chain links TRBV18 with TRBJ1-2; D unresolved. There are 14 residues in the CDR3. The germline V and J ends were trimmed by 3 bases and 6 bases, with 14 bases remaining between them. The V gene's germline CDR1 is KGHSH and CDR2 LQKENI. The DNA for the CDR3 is TGTGCCAGCTCACCCTCGTCGGACCCGAATGGCTACACCTTC. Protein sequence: CASSPSSDPNGYTF.

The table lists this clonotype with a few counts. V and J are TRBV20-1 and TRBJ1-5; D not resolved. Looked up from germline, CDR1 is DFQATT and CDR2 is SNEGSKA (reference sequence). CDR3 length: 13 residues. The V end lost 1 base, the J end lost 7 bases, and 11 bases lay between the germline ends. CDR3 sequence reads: CSARGASFQPQHF. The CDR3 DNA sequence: TGCAGTGCTAGAGGGGCCAGCTTCCAGCCCCAGCATTTT.

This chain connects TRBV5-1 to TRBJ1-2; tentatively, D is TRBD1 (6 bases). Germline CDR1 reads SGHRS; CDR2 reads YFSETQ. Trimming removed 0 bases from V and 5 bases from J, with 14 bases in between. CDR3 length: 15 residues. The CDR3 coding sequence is TGCGCCAGCAGCTTGGCCGGGGGCGCACAATATGGCTACACCTTC. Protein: CASSLAGGAQYGYTF.